This T cell receptor beta chain was documented in a study of T-cell reconstitution after alpha-beta-depleted transplantation in children. V was shortened by 2 bases and J by 4 bases, with 10 bases between the two germline ends. Germline V lookup: CDR1 DFQATT, CDR2 SNEGSKA (reference sequence). The CDR3 consists of 13 residues. Preparation of the TCRbeta library was carried out with unique molecular identifiers. MiXCR was run by TCRdb on the PCR reads, yielding one entry per CDR3 protein. The sample records 450,000 to 600,000 distinct CDR3 sequences, 15% to 20% being singletons. This clonotype showed up many times.

Here the sequenced sample was PBMCs from the stem cell graft donor, taken from the stem cell graft. The J gene is TRBJ2-3, the V gene TRBV20-1; perhaps TRBD2 as D (5 bases). The sequence came from a human donor who donated a stem cell graft to a child with acute lymphoblastic leukemia. CDR3 in amino acids: CSARIREADTQYF. Written as DNA, the CDR3 is TGCAGTGCTAGAATCCGGGAAGCAGATACGCAGTATTTT.